These 5 T cell receptor beta chains originate from one sample sequenced in a study of spatial heterogeneity in lung cancer. Their specific antigens are unknown. Time point reported: sample taken at primary tumor resection. TCRdb called the 5' RACE reads again in MiXCR, with one record for every CDR3 protein. The table has thousands of distinct CDR3 sequences, roughly an eighth seen once. Findings and caveats of the study: Counts of expanded intratumoral alpha and beta TCRs tracked tumor mutation counts.

Here the sequenced sample was lung tumor tissue, taken at surgery. The receptors derive from a male donor with early-stage non-small cell lung cancer.

This clonotype was seen ten or more times. This beta chain came through as a stray read in a library set up for alpha chains, and its size says little. The chain has TRBV12-3 or TRBV12-4 and TRBJ1-3; no clear D. CDR3 length equals 13 residues. V lost 4 bases to trimming and J lost 0 bases, with 4 bases between them. CDR3 amino acids: CASSYYSGNTIYF. In DNA, the CDR3 is TGTGCCAGCAGTTACTACTCTGGAAACACCATATATTTT.

This clonotype was counted many times. This beta chain came through as a stray read in a library set up for alpha chains, and its size says little. The V call is TRBV10-2, the J call TRBJ1-1; D gene ambiguous. This CDR3 has 13 amino acids. CDR1 is WSHSY and CDR2 is SAAADI in the germline V gene. V was clipped by 5 bases and J by 3 bases, with 10 bases between them. The CDR3 DNA sequence: TGCGCCAGCAGTCAAATATCCGACACTGAAGCTTTCTTT. Encoded protein: CASSQISDTEAFF.

This clonotype was seen repeatedly, ten times or more. The library was designed around alpha chains, so this beta chain is a stray read whose abundance carries little weight. This chain links TRBV10-3 with TRBJ2-3; possible D gene TRBD2, 6 bases. The CDR3 length is 13 residues. Trimming cost V 3 bases and J 8 bases, with 12 bases left between them. Germline CDR1 ENHRY, CDR2 SYGVKD. The CDR3 loop reads CAISDPNGGTQYF. CDR3 coding DNA: TGTGCCATCAGTGACCCCAACGGGGGTACGCAGTATTTT.

This clonotype was counted ten times or more. This beta chain appears as a stray read in a library generated for alpha chains; its size is not informative. The V call is TRBV6-2 or TRBV6-3, the J call TRBJ2-1, with 8 bases lining up with TRBD1. CDR1 and CDR2 from the germline V gene are MNHEY and SVGEGT. With 7 bases clipped from V and 6 bases from J, the junction kept 8 bases outside the gene matches. CDR3 length: 14 amino acids. For the CDR3, the DNA is TGTGCCAGCACCCCCAGGGGGCCCGGCAATGAGCAGTTCTTC. Translated: CASTPRGPGNEQFF.

This clonotype is medium-sized (0.01 to 0.1%) within its sample. Because this beta chain is a stray read in a library intended to capture alpha chains, its abundance should not be given much weight. The chain recombines TRBV12-3 or TRBV12-4 with TRBJ1-5; 8 bases map to TRBD1. The V gene end was trimmed by 3 bases and the J gene end by 6 bases; junction bases not matched to a gene: 4. This CDR3 is built from 14 residues. DNA for the CDR3: TGTGCCAGCAGTTTGGTACAGGGGGGTCAGCCCCAGCATTTT. Translation: CASSLVQGGQPQHF.